This TCR beta chain was recovered during a study of shared clonotypes between healthy human individuals. The overall study: Every donor yielded three CD4 naive, three CD4 memory, two CD8 naive and one CD8 memory plate.

Germline-derived CDR1 and CDR2 are SGHDN and FVKESK. The junction had 17 bases not matched to a gene; V was cut back by 1 base and J by 4 bases. CDR3 length: 20 residues. This was a deep-level run. Here immunoSEQ multiplex PCR was the method, and the copy in TCRdb shows in-frame clones only, minus some. This sample has nearly 1,000,000 clones, with around three quarters found just once. Sequencing was done on a sample of memory CD4+ T cells sorted from blood. Indicated subset: CD45RA-negative fraction. The clonotype comes from a man between 18 and 35 years old in good health. V and J are TRBV14 and TRBJ1-4; TRBD1 agrees at 8 bases. The CDR3 DNA reads as TGTGCCAGCAGCCAAGGGGTGTCCCGAGGACAGGGAAGGTATAATGAAAAACTGTTTTTT. Translation gives CASSQGVSRGQGRYNEKLFF.